The 31 T cell receptor beta chains presented below share a single source sample, sequenced in a study of control samples from healthy donors and cancer patients. Profiled with immunoSEQ multiplex PCR; TCRdb holds only in-frame clones, not every one. The top ten hold 6.5% to 8.5% of the sample, which has fewer than 85,000 clones, around 89% seen once. The sequenced sample consisted of blood. These receptor sequences come from a man in his fifties in good health.

This clone was seen once. The chain carries TRBV29-1 and TRBJ2-1, with D possibly matching TRBD1 (5 bases). Per the germline V gene, CDR1 is SQVTM and CDR2 is ANQGSEA. CDR3 length: 15 residues. Trimming removed 6 bases at V and 5 bases at J, with 20 bases between. The CDR3 loop reads CSVLQGARVDNEQFF. In DNA, the CDR3 is TGCAGCGTCCTTCAAGGGGCAAGGGTCGACAATGAGCAGTTCTTC.

The V gene is TRBV5-5, the J gene TRBJ1-5; D perhaps matches TRBD1 (5 bases). This CDR3 region has 15 residues. Germline V gene sequence: CDR1 SGHKS, CDR2 YYEKEE (reference sequence). V was trimmed by 3 bases and J by 1 base, leaving 11 bases between them. The CDR3 coding sequence is TGTGCCAGCAGCTGGGGGGGAGGGAGCAATCAGCCCCAGCATTTT. As protein: CASSWGGGSNQPQHF.

This clone ranks as medium-sized. The chain recombines TRBV11-3 with TRBJ1-6; tentative D call: TRBD1 (6 bases). Germline-derived CDR1 and CDR2 are SGHNT and YENEEA. V was clipped by 5 bases and J by 10 bases, with 15 bases between them. The CDR3 has 14 residues. Here the CDR3 DNA reads TGTGCCAGCAGCCTGAGGGGGGCGAACTCACCCCTCCACTTT. It yields the protein CASSLRGANSPLHF. The full variable domain, rest sourced from reference TRBV11-3 and TRBJ1-6, is EAGVVQSPRYKIIEKKQPVAFWCNPISGHNTLYWYLQNLGQGPELLIRYENEEAVDDSQLPKDRFSAERLKGVDSTLKIQPAELGDSAVYLCASSLRGANSPLHFGNGTRLTVT.

The genes are TRBV7-3 and TRBJ2-2; either TRBD1 or TRBD2 may fit D (5 bases each). CDR1 and CDR2 (germline): SGHTA, FQGTGA. The CDR3 covers 17 residues. V lost 1 base and J lost 4, with 16 bases in between. The CDR3 is CASSLKGAGEGTGELFF. DNA of the CDR3: TGTGCCAGCAGCTTAAAAGGGGCCGGCGAGGGCACCGGGGAGCTGTTTTTT.

The chain carries TRBV6-2 or TRBV6-3 and TRBJ2-4, with unresolved D. Trimming stripped 4 bases from V and 3 bases from J, with 10 bases between. This CDR3 has 14 amino acids. CDR1 is MNHEY, CDR2 SVGEGT, per germline. The CDR3 reads CASSSGQIKNIQYF. CDR3 DNA: TGTGCCAGCAGTTCTGGGCAGATCAAAAACATTCAGTACTTC.

V is TRBV7-2 and J is TRBJ1-5; D unresolved. CDR1 and CDR2 (germline): SGHTA, FQGNSA. This CDR3 region has 14 residues. V was trimmed by 2 bases and J by 3 bases, leaving 8 bases between them. CDR3: CASSLNRNNQPQHF. CDR3 in DNA: TGTGCCAGCAGCTTAAACAGAAACAATCAGCCCCAGCATTTT.

This clone has a single count. The chain is built from TRBV5-6 and TRBJ1-2; 8 bases align to TRBD1. The V and J ends lost 0 bases and 4 bases, in that order; junction bases with no gene match: 5. Per the germline V gene, CDR1 is SGHDT and CDR2 is YYEEEE. This CDR3 has 15 amino acids. CDR3: CASSLGAGGLYGYTF. CDR3 sequence (DNA): TGTGCCAGCAGCTTGGGCGCAGGGGGCCTCTATGGCTACACCTTC.

V and J are TRBV27 and TRBJ2-3; 8 nucleotides match TRBD2. Germline values: CDR1 MNHEY, CDR2 SMNVEV (reference sequence). CDR3 length: 15 residues. Losses at the gene ends were 7 bases for V and 4 bases for J; bases not matched to a gene: 10. CDR3 DNA sequence: TGTGCCAGCACCTTTTCGGGAGGGAGGCCAGATACGCAGTATTTT. Residues: CASTFSGGRPDTQYF.

The chain couples TRBV15 to TRBJ1-2, with TRBD1 matching 10 bases. Germline-derived CDR1 and CDR2 are LNHNV and YYDKDF (reference sequence). The CDR3 has 14 amino acids. The trim removed 5 bases at V and 2 bases at J, leaving 2 bases unmatched. The CDR3 DNA sequence: TGTGCCACCAGCGGGGACAGGGGAAACTATGGCTACACCTTC. Translating gives CATSGDRGNYGYTF. Variable domain in full (rest from reference TRBV15 and TRBJ1-2): DAMVIQNPRYQVTQFGKPVTLSCSQTLNHNVMYWYQQKSSQAPKLLFHYYDKDFNNEADTPDNFQSRRPNTSFCFLDIRSPGLGDTAMYLCATSGDRGNYGYTFGSGTRLTVV.

The V and J genes are TRBV19 and TRBJ2-3; the match to TRBD1 covers 8 bases. V dropped 3 bases and J dropped 3; count of bases not matched to a gene: 8. The germline V gene has CDR1 LNHDA and CDR2 SQIVND (reference sequence). The CDR3 spans 16 residues. The CDR3 nucleotides are TGTGCCAGTAGTATCGGACAGGGTGGTATGACAGATACGCAGTATTTT. It yields the protein CASSIGQGGMTDTQYF. The variable domain in full, with the rest retrieved from reference TRBV19 and TRBJ2-3, is DGGITQSPKYLFRKEGQNVTLSCEQNLNHDAMYWYRQDPGQGLRLIYYSQIVNDFQKGDIAEGYSVSREKKESFPLTVTSAQKNPTAFYLCASSIGQGGMTDTQYFGPGTRLTVL.

This clone was seen a handful of times. The chain is built from TRBV19 and TRBJ2-7, with 10 positions matching TRBD1. V shed 5 bases and J 3 bases; nucleotides not matched to a gene: 10. The germline CDR1 and CDR2 sequences are LNHDA and SQIVND (reference sequence). This CDR3 is built from 16 residues. CDR3 region: CASSVRQGATVYEQYF. In DNA, the CDR3 is TGTGCCAGTAGTGTGCGACAGGGGGCGACCGTCTACGAGCAGTACTTC.

This chain joins TRBV30 and TRBJ1-2; TRBD1 aligns across 7 bases. The CDR3 is 11 amino acids. V trimming: 8 bases; J trimming: 3 bases; junction bases outside the gene matches: 3. Germline CDR1 is GTSNPN and CDR2 is SVGIG (reference sequence). CDR3 protein: CARQGDYGYTF. The CDR3 DNA reads TGTGCCCGACAGGGAGACTATGGCTACACCTTC.

The chain joins TRBV10-3 to TRBJ1-2, with a possible D match to TRBD1 (6 bases). This CDR3 is 15 amino acids long. Germline V gene sequence: CDR1 ENHRY, CDR2 SYGVKD. The V end lost 11 bases, the J end lost 7 bases, and 26 bases lay between the germline ends. CDR3 amino acids: CAVPSVTQGRAGYTF. CDR3 in DNA: TGTGCCGTCCCATCGGTTACACAGGGCCGGGCTGGCTACACCTTC.

This clone was counted once. CDR3 residues: CASPLSWDYGYTF. The CDR3 DNA follows: TGTGCCAGCCCCCTGTCTTGGGACTATGGCTACACCTTC. J is TRBJ1-2 and V is TRBV21-1. TRBV21-1 is described as a pseudogene. This CDR3 contains 13 residues.

The chain uses TRBV5-1 and TRBJ1-6, with 8 positions matching TRBD1. The CDR3 covers 14 residues. Germline CDR1 is SGHRS and CDR2 is YFSETQ. V lost 4 bases to trimming and J lost 6 bases; unmatched junction nucleotides: 3. CDR3: CASSRDRGNSPLHF. CDR3 nucleotides: TGCGCCAGCAGCCGCGACAGGGGTAATTCACCCCTCCACTTT.

The chain combines TRBV5-1 with TRBJ1-1, with 7 nucleotides matching TRBD1. J was trimmed by 0 bases and V by 5 bases; bases with no gene match: 7. This CDR3 contains 15 residues. CDR1 is SGHRS and CDR2 is YFSETQ in the germline V gene. The CDR3 bases are TGCGCCAGCAGGCCACAGGGGATCATGAACACTGAAGCTTTCTTT. Amino acid sequence: CASRPQGIMNTEAFF.

The chain links TRBV18 to TRBJ2-1; TRBD2 matches 9 bases. The germline CDR1 and CDR2 sequences are KGHSH and LQKENI. J lost 9 bases, V lost 3 bases, and 12 bases had no gene match. The CDR3 sequence is 16 residues long. CDR3 in DNA: TGTGCCAGCTCACCCTCCCAGCTGACTAGCGGAGGTGAGCAGTTCTTC. Its translation: CASSPSQLTSGGEQFF. Full variable domain (outside the CDR3, taken from reference TRBV18 and TRBJ2-1): NAGVMQNPRHLVRRRGQEARLRCSPMKGHSHVYWYRQLPEEGLKFMVYLQKENIIDESGMPKERFSAEFPKEGPSILRIQQVVRGDSAAYFCASSPSQLTSGGEQFFGPGTRLTVL.

This chain uses TRBV19 with TRBJ2-7; D assignment may be TRBD1 or TRBD2 (5 bases each). Germline loops: CDR1 LNHDA, CDR2 SQIVND (reference sequence). The CDR3 runs to 14 residues. The V end lost 2 bases, the J end lost 2 bases, and 10 bases lay between the germline ends. CDR3 region: CASSIMGDTYEQYF. In DNA, the CDR3 is TGTGCCAGTAGTATAATGGGGGATACCTACGAGCAGTACTTC.

The chain couples TRBV15 to TRBJ2-7; unclear D gene. Trimming cost V 1 base and J 5 bases, with 15 bases left between them. The germline V gene has CDR1 LNHNV and CDR2 YYDKDF (reference sequence). This CDR3 comprises 15 residues. The CDR3 DNA sequence: TGTGCCACCAGCAGAGTGGCGCAGGCGGCGAACGAGCAGTACTTC. It translates to CATSRVAQAANEQYF.

In DNA form, the CDR3 reads TGTGCCAGCAGTGATAGAAACAGGGGGCGGCCCCAGCATTTT. Amino acid sequence: CASSDRNRGRPQHF. The chain carries TRBV6-1 and TRBJ1-5; 9 bases align to TRBD1. Germline loops: CDR1 MNHNS, CDR2 SASEGT. The CDR3 loop spans 14 amino acids. J lost 9 bases, V lost 3 bases, and 6 bases had no gene match.

V gene TRBV2 combines with J gene TRBJ2-1; possibly TRBD1 for D (6 bases). The V end was cut by 6 bases, the J end by 8 bases, with 20 bases between. The germline V gene has CDR1 SNHLY and CDR2 FYNNEI. This CDR3 contains 15 residues. CDR3 loop: CASSHRAPQSDEQFF. In DNA form, the CDR3 reads TGTGCCAGCAGCCACAGGGCACCTCAATCTGATGAGCAGTTCTTC.

This chain uses TRBV15 with TRBJ2-7; weak D call: TRBD2 (5 bases). The V and J ends lost 0 bases and 11 bases respectively, with 14 bases between them. CDR1 is LNHNV, CDR2 YYDKDF, per germline (reference sequence). The CDR3 is 13 residues long. CDR3 region: CATSREYHDGKYF. The CDR3, as DNA: TGTGCCACCAGCAGAGAGTATCACGACGGGAAGTACTTC.

The genes are TRBV30 and TRBJ1-1, with 8 nucleotides matching TRBD1. In germline, CDR1 is GTSNPN, CDR2 SVGIG (reference sequence). V was clipped by 1 base and J by 10 bases; unmatched bases: 2. This CDR3 region has 11 residues. The CDR3 region is CAWSADRGAFF. DNA of the CDR3: TGTGCCTGGAGTGCTGACAGGGGAGCTTTCTTT.

J is TRBJ2-2 and V is TRBV24-1, with D possibly being TRBD1 or TRBD2 (5 bases each). The germline gives CDR1 KGHDR, CDR2 SFDVKD. V lost 4 bases to trimming and J lost 0 bases, with 11 bases between them. The CDR3 consists of 16 residues. The CDR3 region is CATSEAGTANTGELFF. The CDR3 DNA follows: TGTGCCACCAGTGAGGCCGGGACGGCGAACACCGGGGAGCTGTTTTTT.

This chain links TRBV11-2 with TRBJ2-7, with 8 bases lining up with TRBD1. Germline CDR1 and CDR2: SGHAT and FQNNGV. The V and J ends lost 5 bases and 3 bases, in that order; junction bases with no gene match: 15. This CDR3 has 17 amino acids. CDR3 coding DNA: TGTGCCAGCAGCGGTGGGACAGGTTCAGGACCTTACTACGAGCAGTACTTC. Protein product: CASSGGTGSGPYYEQYF.

The V call is TRBV7-7, the J call TRBJ2-3; D possibly matches TRBD1 or TRBD2 (6 bases each). Trimming pared 2 bases from V and 6 bases from J, leaving 15 bases between. The germline V gene has CDR1 SSHAT and CDR2 FNYEAQ (reference sequence). There are 15 residues in the CDR3. CDR3 protein: CASSLIGGPGDTQYF. Written as DNA, the CDR3 is TGTGCCAGCAGCTTAATTGGGGGGCCGGGGGATACGCAGTATTTT.

The CDR3 DNA reads as TGTGCCAGCTCGCAAGGCTTCGGTGAGCAGTTCTTC. Its translation: CASSQGFGEQFF. The V and J genes are TRBV18 and TRBJ2-1, with D unclear. Germline values: CDR1 KGHSH, CDR2 LQKENI. The CDR3 runs 12 residues. Deletions cut 6 bases from V and 9 bases from J, with 12 bases between. Drawing the rest from reference TRBV18 and TRBJ2-1, the complete variable domain is NAGVMQNPRHLVRRRGQEARLRCSPMKGHSHVYWYRQLPEEGLKFMVYLQKENIIDESGMPKERFSAEFPKEGPSILRIQQVVRGDSAAYFCASSQGFGEQFFGPGTRLTVL.

The rearrangement joins TRBV3-1 (or the pseudogene TRBV3-2) to TRBJ2-3, with 7 bases that match TRBD2. This CDR3 is built from 14 residues. The V gene's germline CDR1 is LGHDT and CDR2 YNNKEL (reference sequence). The junction had 3 bases not matched to a gene; V was cut back by 5 bases and J by 1 base. This CDR3 reads CASSGGGGTDTQYF. As DNA, the CDR3 is TGTGCCAGCAGCGGGGGGGGTGGCACAGATACGCAGTATTTT.

This clone was seen once. The gene calls are TRBV25-1 and TRBJ2-3; possible D gene TRBD1, 6 bases. Germline V gene data show CDR1 as MGHDK and CDR2 as SYGVNS. CDR3 length: 13 amino acids. V lost 7 bases and J 4 bases, leaving 12 bases between the germline ends. The CDR3 DNA sequence: TGTGCCAGCATTGGCAGGGGAGCAGATACGCAGTATTTT. This encodes CASIGRGADTQYF.

The V and J genes are TRBV11-2 and TRBJ2-2, with 11 bases matching TRBD2. J gave up 5 bases and V 3 bases, and 2 bases lay outside the gene matches. CDR1 is SGHAT and CDR2 is FQNNGV in the germline V gene. The CDR3 contains 15 residues. In DNA, the CDR3 is TGTGCCAGCAGCTTGGGGACTAGCGGTACCGGGGAGCTGTTTTTT. Translated, it gives CASSLGTSGTGELFF.

The chain has TRBV14 and TRBJ2-7, with a possible D match to TRBD2 (6 bases). The CDR3 runs to 12 residues. Between the trimmed V and J ends, which lost 4 bases and 3 bases, there was a span of 7 bases. Looked up from germline, CDR1 is SGHDN and CDR2 is FVKESK. The CDR3 loop is CASSPGDYEQYF. The CDR3 DNA is TGTGCCAGCAGCCCGGGGGACTACGAGCAGTACTTC. The full variable domain, in which reference TRBV14 and TRBJ2-7 provide the parts outside the CDR3, is EAGVTQFPSHSVIEKGQTVTLRCDPISGHDNLYWYRRVMGKEIKFLLHFVKESKQDESGMPNNRFLAERTGGTYSTLKVQPAELEDSGVYFCASSPGDYEQYFGPGTRLTVT.